Following are 20 T cell receptor beta chains from one sample sequenced in a study of blood T cell repertoires in COVID-19 (dated by TCRdb to the early 2020s). Preparation of the library involved the immunoSEQ multiplex PCR assay. Sourced from immuneACCESS, this table was stored by TCRdb with only in-frame sequences that have V and J called. A share of the clones is absent; for the studies checked, an unresolved V gene accounts for under half, and the remainder has no known explanation. This sample gives 130,000 or so clones in total; 60% to 80% of them show up just once. 6.5% to 9.5% of the sample is held by the ten biggest clonotypes. The specimen was peripheral blood. These receptors were taken from a human donor in a cohort sampled during active COVID-19.

The V and J genes are TRBV19 and TRBJ1-1, with unresolved D. V was pared by 1 base and J by 0 bases, with 6 bases between. This CDR3 has 14 residues. The V gene's germline CDR1 is LNHDA and CDR2 SQIVND (reference sequence). The chain's CDR3 is CASSIGAMNTEAFF. CDR3 nucleotides: TGTGCCAGTAGTATAGGAGCTATGAACACTGAAGCTTTCTTT.

The rearrangement uses TRBV5-4 and TRBJ2-7; 8 bases map to TRBD2. V shed 0 bases, J shed 1 base, and the junction held 6 bases outside the gene matches. The CDR3 covers 16 residues. Germline CDR1 SGHNT, CDR2 YYREEE (reference sequence). The CDR3 is CASSLAWKRGSYEQYF. DNA of the CDR3: TGTGCCAGCAGCTTGGCATGGAAGCGGGGGTCCTACGAGCAGTACTTC.

This chain links TRBV10-1 with TRBJ1-2; D unclear. The CDR3 length is 14 residues. The germline V gene has CDR1 WNHNN and CDR2 SYGVQD (reference sequence). Trimming cost V 4 bases and J 5 bases, with 14 bases left between them. The CDR3 loop is CASSAGVASYGYTF. The CDR3 bases are TGCGCCAGCAGTGCCGGGGTCGCGAGTTATGGCTACACCTTC.

CDR3 nucleotide sequence: TGTGCCAGTAGTATAGTGGACAGGGGGGGTTACGAGCAGTACTTC. This translates into CASSIVDRGGYEQYF. The genes are TRBV19 and TRBJ2-7; 10 bases align to TRBD1. Germline CDR1 reads LNHDA; CDR2 reads SQIVND (reference sequence). This CDR3 is 15 amino acids long. With 1 base clipped from V and 4 bases from J, the junction kept 4 bases outside the gene matches.

This clone was observed a single time. The V call is TRBV5-1, the J call TRBJ1-1, with TRBD1 matching over 10 bases. The CDR3 totals 15 residues. Germline V gene lookup returns CDR1 SGHRS and CDR2 YFSETQ. V gave up 4 bases and J gave up 5 bases; unmatched junction bases: 8. CDR3 nucleotides: TGCGCCAGCAGCAAAGGGACAGGGGTAAAAACTGAAGCTTTCTTT. Translated: CASSKGTGVKTEAFF. Filled out from reference TRBV5-1 and TRBJ1-1, the complete variable domain reads KAGVTQTPRYLIKTRGQQVTLSCSPISGHRSVSWYQQTPGQGLQFLFEYFSETQRNKGNFPGRFSGRQFSNSRSEMNVSTLELGDSALYLCASSKGTGVKTEAFFGQGTRLTVV.

This sequence joins TRBV15 and TRBJ1-5; 8 positions agree with TRBD1. Germline V CDR1 and CDR2: LNHNV, YYDKDF (reference sequence). Unmatched junction bases numbered 19, after V lost 6 bases and J lost 0 bases. This CDR3 spans 20 amino acids. The CDR3 loop is CATRSEAGQAPLNSNQPQHF. Written as DNA, the CDR3 is TGTGCCACCAGATCCGAGGCGGGACAGGCTCCGCTCAATAGCAATCAGCCCCAGCATTTT.

The gene calls are TRBV7-9 and TRBJ2-3; 7 bases are shared with TRBD2. J lost 2 bases, V lost 5 bases, and 10 bases had no gene match. Germline assignment: CDR1 SEHNR and CDR2 FQNEAQ (reference sequence). The CDR3 loop spans 16 amino acids. The CDR3 loop is CASSLTSEFLTDTQYF. The CDR3 region has the DNA TGTGCCAGCAGCCTCACTAGCGAATTTCTCACAGATACGCAGTATTTT. The full variable domain, with the rest looked up from reference TRBV7-9 and TRBJ2-3, is DTGVSQNPRHKITKRGQNVTFRCDPISEHNRLYWYRQTLGQGPEFLTYFQNEAQLEKSRLLSDRFSAERPKGSFSTLEIQRTEQGDSAMYLCASSLTSEFLTDTQYFGPGTRLTVL.

The rearrangement uses TRBV3-1 (or the pseudogene TRBV3-2) and TRBJ1-1, with a tentative D call TRBD1 (5 bases). This CDR3 spans 15 amino acids. Germline CDR1 reads LGHDT; CDR2 reads YNNKEL (reference sequence). The V gene lost 1 base and the J gene lost 4 bases, with 13 bases spanning the gap. Here the CDR3 DNA reads TGTGCCAGCAGCCAAGTGCGGGGCGTGAGCACTGAAGCTTTCTTT. It is translated as CASSQVRGVSTEAFF.

This clone was found once. V is TRBV19 and J is TRBJ1-1; unclear D gene. V was clipped by 5 bases and J by 0 bases, with 7 bases between them. Germline-derived CDR1 and CDR2 are LNHDA and SQIVND (reference sequence). CDR3 length equals 13 residues. The CDR3 nucleotides read TGTGCCAGTAGTCCTCAGATGAACACTGAAGCTTTCTTT. Translation gives CASSPQMNTEAFF.

Remarks on this clone: In the same sample, other DNA sequences code for this CDR3. The gene calls are TRBV6-1 and TRBJ2-7; the match to TRBD1 covers 10 bases. Germline V lookup: CDR1 MNHNS, CDR2 SASEGT. V shed 3 bases, J shed 2 bases, and the junction held 4 bases outside the gene matches. This CDR3 spans 15 amino acids. CDR3 sequence reads: CASSDRDRGAYEQYF. In nucleotides, the CDR3 is TGTGCCAGCAGTGACCGGGACAGGGGCGCCTACGAGCAGTACTTC.

The V and J genes are TRBV29-1 and TRBJ1-1; 10 nucleotides match TRBD1. The ends lost 1 base at V and 6 bases at J; junction bases unmatched: 2. The length of the CDR3 is 13 residues. Germline-derived CDR1 and CDR2 are SQVTM and ANQGSEA. The CDR3 region has the DNA TGCAGCGTTGAAGCCGGGACAGGGGCTGAAGCTTTCTTT. As protein: CSVEAGTGAEAFF.

This chain uses TRBV10-2 with TRBJ2-7, with 8 bases aligning to TRBD2. Germline CDR1 WSHSY, CDR2 SAAADI. V lost 6 bases to trimming and J lost 1 base; unmatched junction nucleotides: 8. The CDR3 is made up of 15 amino acids. CDR3 DNA sequence: TGCGCCAGCAGGGGGGTATTAGCGGGGTCCTACGAGCAGTACTTC. This translates into CASRGVLAGSYEQYF.

The rearrangement joins TRBV5-1 to TRBJ2-6, with 10 positions matching TRBD1. The CDR3 covers 16 residues. CDR1 is SGHRS and CDR2 is YFSETQ in the germline V gene. CDR3 sequence: CARGQGKGSGANVLTF. For the CDR3, the DNA is TGCGCGAGGGGACAGGGGAAAGGGTCTGGGGCCAACGTCCTGACTTTC.

A single count supports this clone. The V call is TRBV6-5, the J call TRBJ2-1, with D perhaps matching TRBD1 (6 bases). Germline lookup yields CDR1 MNHEY and CDR2 SVGAGI. The ends were cut back, 6 bases at V and 1 base at J, with 13 bases in the middle. The CDR3 runs 15 residues. The CDR3 DNA follows: TGTGCCAGCAGCCCATCGAGGGGGTCCTACAATGAGCAGTTCTTC. It codes for CASSPSRGSYNEQFF.

This chain joins TRBV7-3 and TRBJ1-2; D is perhaps TRBD1 (5 bases). Trimming shortened V by 5 bases and J by 5 bases, and 18 bases separated the two germline ends. The CDR3 covers 15 residues. Germline-derived CDR1 and CDR2 are SGHTA and FQGTGA. The CDR3 region is CASSLAGGEDYGYTF. As DNA, the CDR3 is TGTGCCAGCAGCCTGGCGGGGGGTGAGGATTATGGCTACACCTTC.

This chain connects TRBV2 to TRBJ2-1; 9 bases agree with TRBD2. The CDR3 consists of 14 residues. Trimming took 5 bases from V and 13 from J; bases not matched to a gene: 12. Looked up from germline, CDR1 is SNHLY and CDR2 is FYNNEI. CDR3 bases: TGTGCCAGCAGTCTCCGAGGGAGCGGGGGGCCTCAGTTCTTC. Its protein is CASSLRGSGGPQFF.

Concerning this clone: Other DNA sequences in the same sample also yield this CDR3. The rearrangement links TRBV5-6 to TRBJ2-7; 8 bases line up with TRBD2. V lost 2 bases and J lost 5; bases outside the gene matches: 12. The CDR3 runs to 16 residues. The V gene's germline CDR1 is SGHDT and CDR2 YYEEEE. CDR3 sequence reads: CASSFSAPGGGHEQYF. CDR3 DNA sequence: TGTGCCAGCAGCTTCTCGGCGCCGGGGGGGGGCCACGAGCAGTACTTC.

This rearrangement joins TRBV4-1 to TRBJ2-7, with D possibly matching TRBD2 (5 bases). The CDR3 is made up of 15 amino acids. Germline V gene sequence: CDR1 MGHRA, CDR2 YSYEKL. V was pared by 0 bases and J by 3 bases, with 12 bases between. CDR3 loop: CASSQETSKYYEQYF. The CDR3 region has the DNA TGCGCCAGCAGCCAAGAAACTAGTAAGTACTACGAGCAGTACTTC.

This rearrangement joins TRBV18 to TRBJ2-1, with 10 bases that match TRBD1. The germline V gene has CDR1 KGHSH and CDR2 LQKENI. The CDR3 contains 14 residues. Trimming cost V 5 bases and J 4 bases; bases outside gene matches: 2. The DNA for the CDR3 is TGTGCCAGCTCATCGGGACAGGGGTACAATGAGCAGTTCTTC. Translation gives CASSSGQGYNEQFF.

The chain has TRBV7-8 and TRBJ2-3; TRBD2 aligns across 7 bases. Trimming cost V 5 bases and J 6 bases; bases outside gene matches: 11. Germline V CDR1 and CDR2: SGHVS, FQNEAQ. The CDR3 has 15 amino acids. This CDR3 is CASSNTRLAADTQYF. Written as DNA, the CDR3 is TGTGCCAGCAGCAACACCCGACTAGCCGCTGATACGCAGTATTTT.